This TCR beta chain stems from a study of PD-1 blockade in mismatch repair-deficient tumors (dated by TCRdb to 2015 to 2018). The study in broad terms: Between September 2013 and late 2016, the trial enrolled approximately 86 consecutive patients with some eleven types of mismatch repair-deficient cancer, all of whom had received prior treatment and were progressing. Deep sequencing of TCR CDR3 regions was used to track tumor-associated T cell clones in peripheral blood of patients responding to PD-1 blockade. Broad study findings and their caveats: After pembrolizumab, tumor-resident clones, which were often undetectable in blood before treatment, expanded rapidly and then contracted, generally ahead of radiologic responses.

Remarks on this clone: Its antigen has not been determined. The record has no base qualities; no much larger clone is one base away.

Mismatch repair deficiency was established in every enrolled patient by polymerase chain reaction or immunohistochemistry. TCR sequencing was performed for three patients who responded to pembrolizumab therapy. In the phase II trial, pembrolizumab PD-1 blockade was tested prospectively in advanced mismatch repair-deficient cancers, no matter which tissue of origin the cancers came from. Peripheral blood T cell samples were gathered serially, both before PD-1 blockade started and at multiple time points afterward. Blood sampling times were reported as weeks after the first pembrolizumab dose. Library preparation used the immunoSEQ multiplex PCR assay. The clones in this table, taken by TCRdb from immuneACCESS, are in-frame only. Not every clone is retained; where verified, under half of the shortfall comes from an unresolved V gene, and the cause of the rest is unknown. In all, the sample holds tens of thousands of clones, and about nine tenths of those were seen once. Clones ranked in the top ten supply approximately 14% of the sample.

Sequences were derived from peripheral blood, sampled 52 weeks after starting pembrolizumab. This clonotype originated in an adult with mismatch repair-deficient cancer.

The nucleotides read TGTGCCAGCAGCTTGGGGACACTGAACTATGGCTACACCTTC. This sequence encodes CASSLGTLNYGYTF. The sequence links TRBV13 to TRBJ1-2; TRBD1 is a weak D gene call, 6 bases matching. V is cut by 3 bases and J by 2 bases, and the space between the germline ends is 10 bases. CDR1 and CDR2 (PRHDT, FYEKMQ) derive from the germline V gene (reference sequence). The CDR3 starts with the cysteine, ends with the phenylalanine, and has 14 residues. Only the CDR3 DNA stays, 42 bases, in frame from base 1.